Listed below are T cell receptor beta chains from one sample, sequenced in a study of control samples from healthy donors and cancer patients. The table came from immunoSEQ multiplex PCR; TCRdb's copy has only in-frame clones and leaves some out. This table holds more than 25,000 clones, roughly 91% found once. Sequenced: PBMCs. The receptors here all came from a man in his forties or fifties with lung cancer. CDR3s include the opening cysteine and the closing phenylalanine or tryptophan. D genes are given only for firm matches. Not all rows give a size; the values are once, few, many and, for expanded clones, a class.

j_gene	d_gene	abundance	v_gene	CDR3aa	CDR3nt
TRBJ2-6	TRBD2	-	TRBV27	CASSLEAGGFGANVLTF	TGTGCCAGCAGTTTAGAAGCGGGGGGGTTCGGGGCCAACGTCCTGACTTTC
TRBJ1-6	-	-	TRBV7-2	CASSLQIVDSPLHF	TGTGCCAGCAGCTTACAGATCGTGGATTCACCCCTCCACTTT
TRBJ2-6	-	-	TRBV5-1	CASSLGGGNRDVLTF	TGCGCCAGCAGCTTGGGCGGCGGGAATCGCGACGTCCTGACTTTC
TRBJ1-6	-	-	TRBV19	CASSINVGFNSPLHF	TGTGCCAGTAGTATAAATGTCGGGTTTAATTCACCCCTCCACTTT
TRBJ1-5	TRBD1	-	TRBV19	CASRTGDNQPQHF	TGTGCCAGCCGGACAGGGGATAATCAGCCCCAGCATTTT
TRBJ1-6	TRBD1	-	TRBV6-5	CASSYSGQGNSPLHF	TGTGCCAGCAGTTACTCTGGACAGGGGAACTCACCCCTCCACTTT
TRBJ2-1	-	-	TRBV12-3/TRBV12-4	CASSSYNEQFF	TGTGCCAGCAGTTCCTACAATGAGCAGTTCTTC
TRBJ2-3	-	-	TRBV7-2	CASSMDRRADTQYF	TGTGCCAGCAGCATGGACAGACGCGCAGATACGCAGTATTTT
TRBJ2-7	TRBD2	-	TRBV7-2	CASSLESGGAYEQYF	TGTGCCAGCAGCTTGGAAAGCGGGGGGGCCTACGAGCAGTACTTC
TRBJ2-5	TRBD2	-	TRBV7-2	CASSLSGRETQYF	TGTGCCAGCAGCCTTAGCGGGAGGGAGACCCAGTACTTC
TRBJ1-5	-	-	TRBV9	CASSVDSSNQPQHF	TGTGCCAGCAGCGTAGACAGTTCCAATCAGCCCCAGCATTTT
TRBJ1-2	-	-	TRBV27	CASSLSLGTYGYTF	TGTGCCAGCAGTTTATCGCTAGGAACCTATGGCTACACCTTC
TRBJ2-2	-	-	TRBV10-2	CASSETGVAGELFF	TGCGCCAGCAGTGAGACAGGAGTAGCCGGGGAGCTGTTTTTT
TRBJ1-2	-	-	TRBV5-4	CASSLFAGERYGYTF	TGTGCCAGCAGCTTGTTTGCAGGGGAGCGGTATGGCTACACCTTC
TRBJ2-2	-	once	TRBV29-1	CGGAAGTGELFF	TGCGGGGGGGCGGCGGGGACCGGGGAGCTGTTTTTT
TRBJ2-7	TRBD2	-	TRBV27	CVTRRLASEGEQYF	TGTGTCACCCGGAGACTAGCCTCTGAGGGCGAGCAGTACTTC
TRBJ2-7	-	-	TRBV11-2	CASSPGDEQYF	TGTGCCAGCAGCCCCGGGGACGAGCAGTACTTC
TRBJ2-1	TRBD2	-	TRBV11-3	CASSLEAGAYNEQFF	TGTGCCAGCAGCTTAGAAGCGGGGGCCTACAATGAGCAGTTCTTC
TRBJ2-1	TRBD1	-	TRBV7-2	CASSPRTGGNEQFF	TGTGCCAGCAGCCCCCGTACAGGGGGCAATGAGCAGTTCTTC
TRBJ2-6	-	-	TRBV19	CASSMQGGANVLTF	TGTGCCAGTAGTATGCAGGGGGGGGCCAACGTCCTGACTTTC
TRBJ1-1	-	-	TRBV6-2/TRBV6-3	CASSFTPGPSPGLAFF	TGTGCCAGCAGTTTCACTCCGGGACCCTCTCCCGGGTTAGCTTTCTTT
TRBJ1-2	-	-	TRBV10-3	CAISSGPNLTF	TGTGCCATCAGTTCGGGGCCAAACCTGACCTTC